This T cell receptor (beta chain) emerged from a study of blood T cell repertoires in COVID-19. Per the original data handling: By means of reference gene primer amplification, nucleated cell counts were estimated. Profiling relied on immunoSEQ multiplex PCR, and the TCRdb table lists in-frame clones only, not all of them. For V, J and clone size, that table is used; D and trimming come from the DNA. The sample consists of under 250,000 clones, more than 80% of them appearing once. V lost 4 bases to trimming and J lost 1 base, with 10 bases between them. This CDR3 comprises 14 residues. CDR1 and CDR2 (germline): SGHAT, FQNNGV. This clone was recorded once. Cohort allocation depended upon clinical history that participants reported.

Sample: PBMCs or T cells enriched from blood (not recorded which). The rearrangement joins TRBV11-2 to TRBJ2-5; D is perhaps TRBD1 (5 bases). The receptor comes from a young woman in a cohort exposed to, infected with or recovered from COVID-19 (not recorded which). The CDR3 reads CASSSLGAQETQYF. The CDR3 nucleotides are TGTGCCAGCAGCTCCTTAGGGGCCCAAGAGACCCAGTACTTC.